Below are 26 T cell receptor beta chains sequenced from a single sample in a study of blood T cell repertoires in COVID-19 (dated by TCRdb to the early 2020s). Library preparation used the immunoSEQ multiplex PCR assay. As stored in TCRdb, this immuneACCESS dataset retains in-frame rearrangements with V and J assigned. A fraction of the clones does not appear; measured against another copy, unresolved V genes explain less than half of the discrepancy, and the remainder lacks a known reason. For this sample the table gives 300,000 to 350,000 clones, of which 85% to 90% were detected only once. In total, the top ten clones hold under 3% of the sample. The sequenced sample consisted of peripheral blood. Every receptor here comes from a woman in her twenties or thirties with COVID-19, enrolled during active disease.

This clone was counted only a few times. CDR3 in amino acids: CARGGATRNYGYTF. As DNA, the CDR3 is TGTGCCAGGGGGGGAGCCACAAGGAACTATGGCTACACCTTC. The genes are TRBV2 and TRBJ1-2, with D maybe TRBD1 (5 bases). The CDR3 has 14 residues. Germline CDR1 is SNHLY and CDR2 is FYNNEI. Deletions cut 9 bases from V and 2 bases from J, with 16 bases between. The entire variable domain, with the rest obtained from reference TRBV2 and TRBJ1-2, is as follows: EPEVTQTPSHQVTQMGQEVILRCVPISNHLYFYWYRQILGQKVEFLVSFYNNEISEKSEIFDDQFSVERPDGSNFTLKIRSTKLEDSAMYFCARGGATRNYGYTFGSGTRLTVV.

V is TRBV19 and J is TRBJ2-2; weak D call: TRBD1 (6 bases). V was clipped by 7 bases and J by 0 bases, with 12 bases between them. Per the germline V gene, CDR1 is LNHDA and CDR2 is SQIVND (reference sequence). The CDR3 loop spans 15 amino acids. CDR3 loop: CASNQDRSNTGELFF. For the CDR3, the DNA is TGTGCCAGTAATCAGGACAGATCGAACACCGGGGAGCTGTTTTTT.

The DNA of the CDR3 is TGTGCCAGCAGCTTAGTGACAGGGGAGACCCAGTACTTC. Amino acids: CASSLVTGETQYF. This chain uses TRBV7-9 with TRBJ2-5; 7 bases align to TRBD1. V was clipped by 1 base and J by 5 bases; unmatched bases: 1. The CDR3 sequence is 13 residues long. The germline V gene has CDR1 SEHNR and CDR2 FQNEAQ (reference sequence).

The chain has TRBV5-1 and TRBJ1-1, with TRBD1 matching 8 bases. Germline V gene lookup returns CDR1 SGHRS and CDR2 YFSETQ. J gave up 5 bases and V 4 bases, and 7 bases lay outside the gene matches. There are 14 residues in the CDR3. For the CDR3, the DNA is TGCGCCAGCAGCAATACAGGGGGGCGGACTGAAGCTTTCTTT. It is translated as CASSNTGGRTEAFF. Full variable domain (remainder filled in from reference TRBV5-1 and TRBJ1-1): KAGVTQTPRYLIKTRGQQVTLSCSPISGHRSVSWYQQTPGQGLQFLFEYFSETQRNKGNFPGRFSGRQFSNSRSEMNVSTLELGDSALYLCASSNTGGRTEAFFGQGTRLTVV.

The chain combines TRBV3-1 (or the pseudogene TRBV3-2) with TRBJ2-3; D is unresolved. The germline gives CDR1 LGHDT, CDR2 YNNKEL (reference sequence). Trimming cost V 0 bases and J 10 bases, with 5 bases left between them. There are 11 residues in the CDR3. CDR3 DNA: TGTGCCAGCAGCCAAGATTCGGCGCAGTATTTT. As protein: CASSQDSAQYF.

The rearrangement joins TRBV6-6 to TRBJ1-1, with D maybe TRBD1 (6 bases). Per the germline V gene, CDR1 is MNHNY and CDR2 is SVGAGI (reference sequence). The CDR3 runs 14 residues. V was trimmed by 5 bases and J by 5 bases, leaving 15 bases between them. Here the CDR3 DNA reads TGTGCCAGCAGTCTAAACAGGGTTGGGACTGAAGCTTTCTTT. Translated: CASSLNRVGTEAFF.

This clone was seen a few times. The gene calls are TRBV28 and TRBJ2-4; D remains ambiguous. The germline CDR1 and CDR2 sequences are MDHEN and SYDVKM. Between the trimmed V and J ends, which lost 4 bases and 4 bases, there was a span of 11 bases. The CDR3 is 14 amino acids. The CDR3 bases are TGTGCCAGCAGTTACGGGTCTGAGAAAAACATTCAGTACTTC. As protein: CASSYGSEKNIQYF.

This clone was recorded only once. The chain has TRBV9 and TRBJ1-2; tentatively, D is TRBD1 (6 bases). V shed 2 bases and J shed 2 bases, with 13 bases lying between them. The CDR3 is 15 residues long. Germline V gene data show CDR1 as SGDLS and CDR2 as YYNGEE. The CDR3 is CASSVYGQRNYGYTF. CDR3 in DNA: TGTGCCAGCAGCGTGTATGGACAGAGAAACTATGGCTACACCTTC. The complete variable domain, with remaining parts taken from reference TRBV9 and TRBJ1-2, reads DSGVTQTPKHLITATGQRVTLRCSPRSGDLSVYWYQQSLDQGLQFLIQYYNGEERAKGNILERFSAQQFPDLHSELNLSSLELGDSALYFCASSVYGQRNYGYTFGSGTRLTVV.

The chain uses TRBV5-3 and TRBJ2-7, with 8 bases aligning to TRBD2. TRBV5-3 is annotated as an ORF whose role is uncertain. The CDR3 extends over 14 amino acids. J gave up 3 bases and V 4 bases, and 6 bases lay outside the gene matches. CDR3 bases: TGTGCCAGAAGCCCGCCGGGAGGGTACTACGAGCAGTACTTC. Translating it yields CARSPPGGYYEQYF.

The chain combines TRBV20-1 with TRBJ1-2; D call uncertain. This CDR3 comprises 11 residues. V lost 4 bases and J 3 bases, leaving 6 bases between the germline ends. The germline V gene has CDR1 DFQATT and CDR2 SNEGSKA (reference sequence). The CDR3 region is CSATTDYGYTF. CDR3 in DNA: TGCAGTGCTACCACAGACTATGGCTACACCTTC.

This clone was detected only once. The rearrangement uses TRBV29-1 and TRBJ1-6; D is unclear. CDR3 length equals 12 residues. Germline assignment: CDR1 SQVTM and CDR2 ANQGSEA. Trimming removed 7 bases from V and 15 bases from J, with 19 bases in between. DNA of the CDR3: TGCAGCGCGCGATTCGCGGACTCTCGCCTCCACTTT. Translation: CSARFADSRLHF.

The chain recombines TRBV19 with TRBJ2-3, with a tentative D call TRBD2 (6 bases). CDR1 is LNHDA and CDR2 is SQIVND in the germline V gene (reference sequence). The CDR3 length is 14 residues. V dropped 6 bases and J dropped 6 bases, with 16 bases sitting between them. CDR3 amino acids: CASSPRGTVDTQYF. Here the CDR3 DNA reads TGTGCCAGTAGCCCCCGGGGGACCGTTGATACGCAGTATTTT.

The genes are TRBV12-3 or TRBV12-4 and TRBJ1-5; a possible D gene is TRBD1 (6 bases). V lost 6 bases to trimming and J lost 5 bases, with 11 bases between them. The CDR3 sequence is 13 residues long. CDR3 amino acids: CASRRQEDQPQHF. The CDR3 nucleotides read TGTGCCAGCAGGAGACAGGAGGATCAGCCCCAGCATTTT.

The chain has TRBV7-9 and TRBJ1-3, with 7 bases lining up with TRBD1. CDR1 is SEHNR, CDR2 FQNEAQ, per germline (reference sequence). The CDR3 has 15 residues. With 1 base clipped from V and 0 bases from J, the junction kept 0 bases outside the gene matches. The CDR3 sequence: CASSLDRGSGNTIYF. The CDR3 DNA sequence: TGTGCCAGCAGCTTAGACAGGGGCTCTGGAAACACCATATATTTT.

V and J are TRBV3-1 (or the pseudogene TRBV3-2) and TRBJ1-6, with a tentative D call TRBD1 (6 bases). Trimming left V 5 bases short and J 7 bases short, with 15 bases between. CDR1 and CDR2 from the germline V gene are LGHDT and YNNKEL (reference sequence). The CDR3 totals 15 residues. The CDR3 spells CASSAHRAKNSPLHF. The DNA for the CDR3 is TGTGCCAGCAGCGCCCACAGGGCGAAGAATTCACCCCTCCACTTT.

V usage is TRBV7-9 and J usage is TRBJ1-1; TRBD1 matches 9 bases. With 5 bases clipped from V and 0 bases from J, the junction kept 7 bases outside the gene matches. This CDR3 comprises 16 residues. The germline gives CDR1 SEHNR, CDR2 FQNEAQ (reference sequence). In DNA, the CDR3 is TGTGCCAGCAGCCCTCCGGGACAGGGACTGAACACTGAAGCTTTCTTT. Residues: CASSPPGQGLNTEAFF. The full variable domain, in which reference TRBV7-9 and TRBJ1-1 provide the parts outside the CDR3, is DTGVSQNPRHKITKRGQNVTFRCDPISEHNRLYWYRQTLGQGPEFLTYFQNEAQLEKSRLLSDRFSAERPKGSFSTLEIQRTEQGDSAMYLCASSPPGQGLNTEAFFGQGTRLTVV.

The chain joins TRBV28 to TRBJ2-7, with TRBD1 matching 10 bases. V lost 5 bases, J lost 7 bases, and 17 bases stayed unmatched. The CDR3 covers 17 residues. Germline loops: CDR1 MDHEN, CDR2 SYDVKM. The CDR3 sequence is CASSATHRQGAAREQYF. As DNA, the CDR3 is TGTGCCAGCAGTGCAACCCACCGACAGGGGGCGGCGAGGGAGCAGTACTTC.

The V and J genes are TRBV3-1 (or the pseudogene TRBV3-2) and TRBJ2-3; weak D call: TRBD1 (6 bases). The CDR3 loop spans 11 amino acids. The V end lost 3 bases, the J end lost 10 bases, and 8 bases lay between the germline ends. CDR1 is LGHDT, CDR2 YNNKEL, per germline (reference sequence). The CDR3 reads CASSHRQAQYF. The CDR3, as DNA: TGTGCCAGCAGCCACAGACAGGCGCAGTATTTT.

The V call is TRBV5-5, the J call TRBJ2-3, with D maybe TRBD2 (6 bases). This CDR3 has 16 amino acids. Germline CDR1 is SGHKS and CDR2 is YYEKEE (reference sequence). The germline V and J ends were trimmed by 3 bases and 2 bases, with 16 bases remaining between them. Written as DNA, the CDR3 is TGTGCCAGCAGCTCTATAAACGGGGGTTACACAGATACGCAGTATTTT. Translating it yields CASSSINGGYTDTQYF.

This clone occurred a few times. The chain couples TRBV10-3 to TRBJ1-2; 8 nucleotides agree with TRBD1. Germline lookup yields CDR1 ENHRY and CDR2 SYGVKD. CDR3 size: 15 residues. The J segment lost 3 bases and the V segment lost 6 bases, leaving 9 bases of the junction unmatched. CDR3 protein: CAIRRTGLGDYGYTF. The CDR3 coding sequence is TGTGCCATCAGGCGGACAGGGTTAGGGGACTATGGCTACACCTTC.

The chain's CDR3 is CASSPGQGWPEAFF. The CDR3 nucleotides are TGCGCCAGCAGCCCGGGACAGGGATGGCCTGAAGCTTTCTTT. The rearrangement joins TRBV5-1 to TRBJ1-1, with 9 positions matching TRBD1. The V and J ends lost 4 bases and 6 bases, in that order; junction bases with no gene match: 7. Germline CDR1 reads SGHRS; CDR2 reads YFSETQ. This CDR3 spans 14 amino acids.

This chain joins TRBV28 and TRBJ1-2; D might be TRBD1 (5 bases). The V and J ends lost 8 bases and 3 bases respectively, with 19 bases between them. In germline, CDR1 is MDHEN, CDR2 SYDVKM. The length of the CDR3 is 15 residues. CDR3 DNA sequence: TGTGCCAGCTCCTCGCGGGGCAGGGCGCACTATGGCTACACCTTC. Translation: CASSSRGRAHYGYTF.

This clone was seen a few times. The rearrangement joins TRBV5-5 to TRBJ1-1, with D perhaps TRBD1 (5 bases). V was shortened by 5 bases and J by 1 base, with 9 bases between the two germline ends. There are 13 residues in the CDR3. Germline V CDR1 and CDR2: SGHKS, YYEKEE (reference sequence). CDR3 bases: TGTGCCAGCAGTCAAACAGGGAACACTGAAGCTTTCTTT. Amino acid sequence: CASSQTGNTEAFF. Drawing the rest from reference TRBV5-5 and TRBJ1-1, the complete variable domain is DAGVTQSPTHLIKTRGQQVTLRCSPISGHKSVSWYQQVLGQGPQFIFQYYEKEERGRGNFPDRFSARQFPNYSSELNVNALLLGDSALYLCASSQTGNTEAFFGQGTRLTVV.

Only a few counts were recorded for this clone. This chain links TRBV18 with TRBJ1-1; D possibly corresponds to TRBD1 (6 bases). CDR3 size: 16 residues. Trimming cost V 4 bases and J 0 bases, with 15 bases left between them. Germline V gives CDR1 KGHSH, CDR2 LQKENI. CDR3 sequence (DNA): TGTGCCAGCTCACTCGGGACACTATCAATGAACACTGAAGCTTTCTTT. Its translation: CASSLGTLSMNTEAFF.

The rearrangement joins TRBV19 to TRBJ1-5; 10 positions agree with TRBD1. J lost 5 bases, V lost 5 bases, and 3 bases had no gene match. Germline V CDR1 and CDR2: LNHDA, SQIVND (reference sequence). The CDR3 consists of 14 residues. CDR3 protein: CASSLGTGDQPQHF. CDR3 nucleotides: TGTGCCAGTAGTCTTGGGACAGGGGATCAGCCCCAGCATTTT. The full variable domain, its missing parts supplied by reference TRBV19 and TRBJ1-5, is DGGITQSPKYLFRKEGQNVTLSCEQNLNHDAMYWYRQDPGQGLRLIYYSQIVNDFQKGDIAEGYSVSREKKESFPLTVTSAQKNPTAFYLCASSLGTGDQPQHFGDGTRLSIL.

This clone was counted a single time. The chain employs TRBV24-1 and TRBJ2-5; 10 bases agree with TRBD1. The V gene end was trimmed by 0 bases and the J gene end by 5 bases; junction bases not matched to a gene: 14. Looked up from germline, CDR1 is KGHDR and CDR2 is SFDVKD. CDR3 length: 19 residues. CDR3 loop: CATSDLLATGGLGVETQYF. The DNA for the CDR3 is TGTGCCACCAGTGATTTGCTTGCGACAGGGGGCTTGGGAGTGGAGACCCAGTACTTC.